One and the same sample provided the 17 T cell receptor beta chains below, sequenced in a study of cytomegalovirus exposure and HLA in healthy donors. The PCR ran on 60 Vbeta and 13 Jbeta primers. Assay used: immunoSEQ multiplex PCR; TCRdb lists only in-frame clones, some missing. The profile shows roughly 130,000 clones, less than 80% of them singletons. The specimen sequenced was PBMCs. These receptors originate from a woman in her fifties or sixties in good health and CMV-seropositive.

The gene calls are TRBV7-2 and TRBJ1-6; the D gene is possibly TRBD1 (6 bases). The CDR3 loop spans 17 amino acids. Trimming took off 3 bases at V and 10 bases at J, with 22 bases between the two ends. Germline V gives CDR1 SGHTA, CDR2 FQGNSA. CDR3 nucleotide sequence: TGTGCCAGCAGCTTCAGCTCCACGGGCCACAGGGAGTCACCCCTCCACTTT. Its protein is CASSFSSTGHRESPLHF. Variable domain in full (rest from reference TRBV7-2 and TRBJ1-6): GAGVSQSPSNKVTEKGKDVELRCDPISGHTALYWYRQSLGQGLEFLIYFQGNSAPDKSGLPSDRFSAERTGGSVSTLTIQRTQQEDSAVYLCASSFSSTGHRESPLHFGNGTRLTVT.

The CDR3 here is CASSFRTGLANEKLFF. The CDR3 region has the DNA TGTGCCAGCAGCTTCAGGACAGGGCTTGCTAATGAAAAACTGTTTTTT. V and J are TRBV13 and TRBJ1-4, with TRBD1 identical over 8 bases. CDR3 length: 16 amino acids. Germline V lookup: CDR1 PRHDT, CDR2 FYEKMQ (reference sequence). J gave up 3 bases and V 3 bases, and 6 bases lay outside the gene matches.

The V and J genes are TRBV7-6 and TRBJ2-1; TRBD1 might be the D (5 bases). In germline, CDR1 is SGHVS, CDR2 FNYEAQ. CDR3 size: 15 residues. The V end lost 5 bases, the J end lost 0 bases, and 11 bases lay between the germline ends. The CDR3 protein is CASSSQGFSYNEQFF. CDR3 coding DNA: TGTGCCAGCAGCAGTCAGGGTTTCTCCTACAATGAGCAGTTCTTC.

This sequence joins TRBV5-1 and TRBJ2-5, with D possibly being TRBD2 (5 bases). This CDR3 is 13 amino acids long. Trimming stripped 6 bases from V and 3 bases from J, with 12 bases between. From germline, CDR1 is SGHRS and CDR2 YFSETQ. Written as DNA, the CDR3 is TGCGCCAGCACTACCAACGGGGAAGAGACCCAGTACTTC. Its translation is CASTTNGEETQYF.

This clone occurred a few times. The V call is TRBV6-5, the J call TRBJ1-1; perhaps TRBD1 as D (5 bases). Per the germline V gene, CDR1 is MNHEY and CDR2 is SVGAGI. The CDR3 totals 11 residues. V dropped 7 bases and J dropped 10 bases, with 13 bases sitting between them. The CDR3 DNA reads TGTGCCAGCACCGGGGGTCTCGGAGCTTTCTTT. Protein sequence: CASTGGLGAFF.

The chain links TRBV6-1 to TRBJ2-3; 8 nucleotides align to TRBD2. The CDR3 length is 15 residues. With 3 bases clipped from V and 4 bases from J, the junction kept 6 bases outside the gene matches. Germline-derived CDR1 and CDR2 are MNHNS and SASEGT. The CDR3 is CASSEGLVRADTQYF. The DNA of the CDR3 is TGTGCCAGCAGTGAGGGACTAGTCCGGGCAGATACGCAGTATTTT.

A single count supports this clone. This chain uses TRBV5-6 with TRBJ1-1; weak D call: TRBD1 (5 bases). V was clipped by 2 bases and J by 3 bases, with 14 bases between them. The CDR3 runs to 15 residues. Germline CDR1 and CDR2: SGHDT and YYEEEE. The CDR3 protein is CASSFLGGRDTEAFF. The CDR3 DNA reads TGTGCCAGCAGCTTTCTCGGGGGAAGGGACACTGAAGCTTTCTTT.

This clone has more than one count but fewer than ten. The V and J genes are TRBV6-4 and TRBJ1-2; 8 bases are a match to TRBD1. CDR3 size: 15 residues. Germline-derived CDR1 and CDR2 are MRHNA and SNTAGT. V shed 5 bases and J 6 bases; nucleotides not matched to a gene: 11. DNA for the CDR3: TGTGCCAGCAGTAACAAACTAACAGGGGGGAATGGCTACACCTTC. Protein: CASSNKLTGGNGYTF.

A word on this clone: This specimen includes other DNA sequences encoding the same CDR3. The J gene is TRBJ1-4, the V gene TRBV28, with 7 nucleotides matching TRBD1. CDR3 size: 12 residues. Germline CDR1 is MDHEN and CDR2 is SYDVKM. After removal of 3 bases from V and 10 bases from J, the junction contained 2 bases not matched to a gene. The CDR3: CASSFQGGKLFF. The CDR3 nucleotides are TGTGCCAGCAGTTTTCAGGGGGGAAAACTGTTTTTT. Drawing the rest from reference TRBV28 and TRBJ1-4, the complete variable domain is DVKVTQSSRYLVKRTGEKVFLECVQDMDHENMFWYRQDPGLGLRLIYFSYDVKMKEKGDIPEGYSVSREKKERFSLILESASTNQTSMYLCASSFQGGKLFFGSGTQLSVL.

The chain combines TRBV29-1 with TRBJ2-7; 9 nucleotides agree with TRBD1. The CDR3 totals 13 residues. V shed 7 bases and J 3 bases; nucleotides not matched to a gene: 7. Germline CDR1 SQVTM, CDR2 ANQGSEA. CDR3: CSAMGQGGYEQYF. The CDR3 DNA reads TGCAGCGCCATGGGACAGGGAGGCTACGAGCAGTACTTC.

The CDR3 DNA follows: TGTGCCAGCAGCGGACACCGGGACAGTACTGAAGCTTTCTTT. Its translation is CASSGHRDSTEAFF. The chain uses TRBV21-1 and TRBJ1-1; the D segment call TRBD1 is taken from the table without a DNA check. TRBV21-1 is a recognized pseudogene. CDR3 size: 14 residues.

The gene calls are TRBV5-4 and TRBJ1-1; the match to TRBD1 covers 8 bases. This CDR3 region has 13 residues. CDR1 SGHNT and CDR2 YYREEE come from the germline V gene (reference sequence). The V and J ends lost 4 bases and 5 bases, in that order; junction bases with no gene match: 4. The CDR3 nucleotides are TGTGCCAGCAGCGGTACAGGGGGTACTGAAGCTTTCTTT. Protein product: CASSGTGGTEAFF.

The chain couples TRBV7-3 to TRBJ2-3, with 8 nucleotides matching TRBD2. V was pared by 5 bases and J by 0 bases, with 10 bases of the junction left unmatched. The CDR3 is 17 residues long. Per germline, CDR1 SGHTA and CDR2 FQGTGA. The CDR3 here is CASSRATSSGSTDTQYF. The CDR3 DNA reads TGTGCCAGCAGCCGGGCAACCTCTAGCGGGAGCACAGATACGCAGTATTTT.

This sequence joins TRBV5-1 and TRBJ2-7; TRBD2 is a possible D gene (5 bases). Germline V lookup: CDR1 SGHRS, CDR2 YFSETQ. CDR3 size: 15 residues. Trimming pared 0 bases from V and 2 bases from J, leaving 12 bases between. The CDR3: CASSLDSGWPYEQYF. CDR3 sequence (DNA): TGCGCCAGCAGCTTGGATTCGGGATGGCCCTACGAGCAGTACTTC. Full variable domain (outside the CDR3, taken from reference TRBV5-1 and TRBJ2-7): KAGVTQTPRYLIKTRGQQVTLSCSPISGHRSVSWYQQTPGQGLQFLFEYFSETQRNKGNFPGRFSGRQFSNSRSEMNVSTLELGDSALYLCASSLDSGWPYEQYFGPGTRLTVT.

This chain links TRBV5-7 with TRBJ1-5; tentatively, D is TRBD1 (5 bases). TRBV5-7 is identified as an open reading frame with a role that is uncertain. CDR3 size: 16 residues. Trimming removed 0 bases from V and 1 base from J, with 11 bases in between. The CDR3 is CASSLVPGDSNQPQHF. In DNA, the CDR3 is TGTGCCAGCAGCTTGGTTCCGGGGGACAGCAATCAGCCCCAGCATTTT.

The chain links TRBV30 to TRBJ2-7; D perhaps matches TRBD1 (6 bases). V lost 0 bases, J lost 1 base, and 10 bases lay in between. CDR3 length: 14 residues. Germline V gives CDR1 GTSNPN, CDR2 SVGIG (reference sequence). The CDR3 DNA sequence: TGTGCCTGGAGTGTAGGGGGAACATCCTACGAGCAGTACTTC. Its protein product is CAWSVGGTSYEQYF.

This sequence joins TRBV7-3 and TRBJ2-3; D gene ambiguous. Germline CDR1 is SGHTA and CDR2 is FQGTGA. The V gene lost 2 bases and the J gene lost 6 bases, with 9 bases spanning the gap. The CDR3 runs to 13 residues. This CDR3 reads CASSLVPEDTQYF. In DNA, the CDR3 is TGTGCCAGCAGCTTAGTCCCCGAGGATACGCAGTATTTT.